These 19 T cell receptor beta chains share one sample of origin, sequenced in a study of chemoradiotherapy in HPV16-positive cancers. TCRdb keeps only in-frame clones here, not all; method: immunoSEQ multiplex PCR. This table has about 12,000 clones, 78% appearing once. This sample was obtained from a patient who underwent chemoradiotherapy. The receptor set was obtained from a human donor with HPV-associated anogenital cancer.

The chain has TRBV7-8 and TRBJ1-2; D remains ambiguous. The CDR3 has 18 amino acids. V lost 1 base and J 2 bases, leaving 20 bases between the germline ends. From germline, CDR1 is SGHVS and CDR2 FQNEAQ. The CDR3 sequence is CASSLEVSQTRVNYGYTF. CDR3 DNA: TGTGCCAGCAGCTTAGAGGTTTCACAGACAAGAGTCAACTATGGCTACACCTTC. The whole variable domain, filled in from reference TRBV7-8 and TRBJ1-2, reads GAGVSQSPRYKVAKRGQDVALRCDPISGHVSLFWYQQALGQGPEFLTYFQNEAQLDKSGLPSDRFFAERPEGSVSTLKIQRTQQEDSAVYLCASSLEVSQTRVNYGYTFGSGTRLTVV.

This rearrangement joins TRBV6-1 to TRBJ2-7, with D possibly matching TRBD2 (6 bases). Germline values: CDR1 MNHNS, CDR2 SASEGT. Trimming removed 1 base from V and 0 bases from J, with 16 bases in between. The CDR3 has 17 amino acids. The CDR3 is CASSEGVEGSFSYEQYF. The DNA for the CDR3 is TGTGCCAGCAGTGAAGGGGTGGAGGGTTCCTTCTCCTACGAGCAGTACTTC.

The chain carries TRBV7-2 and TRBJ1-5, with unresolved D. Deletions cut 5 bases from V and 9 bases from J, with 17 bases between. The CDR3 is made up of 14 amino acids. Germline-derived CDR1 and CDR2 are SGHTA and FQGNSA. The CDR3 loop is CASSGSLQTGPQHF. The CDR3 nucleotides read TGTGCCAGCAGCGGATCGCTCCAGACCGGGCCCCAGCATTTT.

The chain combines TRBV27 with TRBJ1-2, with TRBD1 matching 7 bases. The CDR3 consists of 13 residues. Germline CDR1 reads MNHEY; CDR2 reads SMNVEV (reference sequence). Trimming cost V 3 bases and J 5 bases; bases outside gene matches: 3. The CDR3 loop is CASSFRGGYGYTF. CDR3 bases: TGTGCCAGCAGTTTCAGGGGGGGATATGGCTACACCTTC.

This chain connects TRBV7-2 to TRBJ1-5; possible D gene TRBD1, 5 bases. Germline loops: CDR1 SGHTA, CDR2 FQGNSA. There are 15 residues in the CDR3. The V end lost 1 base, the J end lost 4 bases, and 11 bases lay between the germline ends. This chain's CDR3 is CASSLGTQGNQPQHF. The CDR3 coding sequence is TGTGCCAGCAGCTTAGGGACACAAGGGAATCAGCCCCAGCATTTT.

This clone has a handful of counts. This chain links TRBV5-8 with TRBJ2-2, with a possible D match to TRBD2 (5 bases). The CDR3 loop spans 15 amino acids. Trimming pared 4 bases from V and 5 bases from J, leaving 15 bases between. CDR1 SGHTS and CDR2 YDEGEE come from the germline V gene. CDR3 nucleotides: TGTGCCAGCAGCGGAGGACGGCCGGGGACCGGGGAGCTGTTTTTT. Translating gives CASSGGRPGTGELFF.

The chain employs TRBV6-1 and TRBJ1-4; D is unresolved. This CDR3 comprises 14 residues. The V end was cut by 2 bases, the J end by 8 bases, with 12 bases between. Germline loops: CDR1 MNHNS, CDR2 SASEGT. For the CDR3, the DNA is TGTGCCAGCAGTGAAAGCGCGACGTCCGAAAAACTGTTTTTT. Amino acid sequence: CASSESATSEKLFF.

This clone was seen a few times. V usage is TRBV7-3 and J usage is TRBJ2-3; 9 nucleotides align to TRBD2. The CDR3 contains 15 residues. Germline V gives CDR1 SGHTA, CDR2 FQGTGA. Losses at the gene ends were 2 bases for V and 4 bases for J; bases not matched to a gene: 4. CDR3 bases: TGTGCCAGCAGCTTACCGACTAGCGGCGCAGATACGCAGTATTTT. Its translation is CASSLPTSGADTQYF.

The chain is built from TRBV11-3 and TRBJ1-2; TRBD1 matches 7 bases. CDR1 is SGHNT and CDR2 is YENEEA in the germline V gene. The CDR3 consists of 14 residues. The J segment lost 5 bases and the V segment lost 5 bases, leaving 8 bases of the junction unmatched. In DNA form, the CDR3 reads TGTGCCAGCAGCCCAGACAGGGATCTATATGGCTACACCTTC. It codes for CASSPDRDLYGYTF.

The gene calls are TRBV11-2 and TRBJ1-2; D is uncertain. In germline, CDR1 is SGHAT, CDR2 FQNNGV. The CDR3 has 14 residues. Trimming stripped 1 base from V and 7 bases from J, with 13 bases between. This chain's CDR3 is CASSLGVATGGYTF. The CDR3 coding sequence is TGTGCCAGCAGCTTAGGGGTTGCCACGGGTGGCTACACCTTC.

This clone was seen just once. The chain uses TRBV7-9 and TRBJ1-6, with D maybe TRBD1 (5 bases). Germline CDR1 reads SEHNR; CDR2 reads FQNEAQ (reference sequence). The length of the CDR3 is 14 residues. V shed 3 bases and J shed 7 bases, with 10 bases lying between them. CDR3 sequence (DNA): TGTGCCAGCAGCTTTGGCAGGGAGAATTCACCCCTCCACTTT. Translation gives CASSFGRENSPLHF.

The rearrangement joins TRBV11-2 to TRBJ2-2, with a possible D match to TRBD2 (7 bases). The germline CDR1 and CDR2 sequences are SGHAT and FQNNGV. The CDR3 runs 15 residues. V gave up 3 bases and J gave up 1 base, with 9 bases separating them. The CDR3 spells CASSFGGRNTGELFF. The CDR3 DNA sequence: TGTGCCAGCAGCTTCGGGGGGCGGAACACCGGGGAGCTGTTTTTT.

This sequence joins TRBV2 and TRBJ1-3; no clear D. This CDR3 is 16 amino acids long. Trimming removed 11 bases from V and 4 bases from J, with 24 bases in between. Germline CDR1 reads SNHLY; CDR2 reads FYNNEI. The CDR3 DNA follows: TGTGCCGATAGCCCCCCCGTCGACCTTACGGGAAACACCATATATTTT. This translates into CADSPPVDLTGNTIYF. Filled out from reference TRBV2 and TRBJ1-3, the complete variable domain reads EPEVTQTPSHQVTQMGQEVILRCVPISNHLYFYWYRQILGQKVEFLVSFYNNEISEKSEIFDDQFSVERPDGSNFTLKIRSTKLEDSAMYFCADSPPVDLTGNTIYFGEGSWLTVV.

V usage is TRBV4-3 and J usage is TRBJ2-3; possible D gene TRBD2, 6 bases. The CDR3 is made up of 15 amino acids. Per the germline V gene, CDR1 is LGHNA and CDR2 is YSLEER. Trimming left V 3 bases short and J 4 bases short, with 14 bases between. The CDR3 protein is CASSHLLARADTQYF. The CDR3 bases are TGCGCCAGCAGCCACTTACTAGCTAGGGCAGATACGCAGTATTTT.

The genes are TRBV25-1 and TRBJ2-3; possible D gene TRBD1, 6 bases. The CDR3 has 15 amino acids. From germline, CDR1 is MGHDK and CDR2 SYGVNS. Trimming shortened V by 6 bases and J by 0 bases, and 13 bases separated the two germline ends. The CDR3 reads CASRQGRGSTDTQYF. The CDR3 region has the DNA TGTGCCAGCAGACAGGGAAGGGGGAGCACAGATACGCAGTATTTT. Filled out from reference TRBV25-1 and TRBJ2-3, the complete variable domain reads EADIYQTPRYLVIGTGKKITLECSQTMGHDKMYWYQQDPGMELHLIHYSYGVNSTEKGDLSSESTVSRIRTEHFPLTLESARPSHTSQYLCASRQGRGSTDTQYFGPGTRLTVL.

The chain employs TRBV5-6 and TRBJ1-5; D is perhaps TRBD1 (5 bases). CDR3 size: 14 residues. The germline V gene encodes CDR1 SGHDT and CDR2 YYEEEE. The V end was cut by 4 bases, the J end by 4 bases, with 12 bases between. The CDR3 region has the DNA TGTGCCAGCAGCCAGAGGGACTCAAATCAGCCCCAGCATTTT. This codes for CASSQRDSNQPQHF. The whole variable domain, remainder taken from reference TRBV5-6 and TRBJ1-5, is DAGVTQSPTHLIKTRGQQVTLRCSPKSGHDTVSWYQQALGQGPQFIFQYYEEEERQRGNFPDRFSGHQFPNYSSELNVNALLLGDSALYLCASSQRDSNQPQHFGDGTRLSIL.

This chain joins TRBV5-1 and TRBJ1-1; 7 bases are shared with TRBD1. V lost 2 bases, J lost 2 bases, and 6 bases stayed unmatched. There are 15 residues in the CDR3. Per the germline V gene, CDR1 is SGHRS and CDR2 is YFSETQ. CDR3 amino acids: CASSLLTGTNTEAFF. In DNA form, the CDR3 reads TGCGCCAGCAGCTTATTGACAGGGACAAACACTGAAGCTTTCTTT.

The V and J genes are TRBV6-5 and TRBJ2-3; 10 bases are a match to TRBD2. Losses at the gene ends were 3 bases for V and 6 bases for J; bases not matched to a gene: 6. Germline V lookup: CDR1 MNHEY, CDR2 SVGAGI. The CDR3 is 15 amino acids. CDR3 nucleotide sequence: TGTGCCAGCAGTTATGAGCGGGGGGGTCTTGATACGCAGTATTTT. Translation gives CASSYERGGLDTQYF.

The rearrangement joins TRBV9 to TRBJ1-1; D is ambiguous. Trimming stripped 2 bases from V and 0 bases from J, with 5 bases between. CDR3 size: 13 residues. CDR1 SGDLS and CDR2 YYNGEE come from the germline V gene. CDR3 bases: TGTGCCAGCAGCGTCTTAATGAACACTGAAGCTTTCTTT. Amino acid sequence: CASSVLMNTEAFF.